This TCR beta chain comes out of a study of blood T cells in healthy people across ages. The study's findings and limits: Among long-lived donors, naive CD4+ cells were more numerous and diversity higher than in aged donors. CMV status of donors was unknown, possibly confounding expanded clonotype changes.

The second PCR ran 7 to 11 cycles with a sample-barcoded 5' primer and J-beta primers. Every cDNA molecule carried a tag from a template-switch adaptor bearing 12 random nucleotides. Any given sample supplied a minimum of 3 million CDR3-containing paired-end reads. TCRdb re-derived calls from the 5' RACE reads in MiXCR, one entry per CDR3 protein. The repertoire holds about 650,000 distinct CDR3 sequences, with about 32% as singletons. To note about this clonotype: The target antigen is unknown.

CDR3 length equals 13 residues. V shed 4 bases, J shed 6 bases, and the junction held 6 bases outside the gene matches. Germline assignment: CDR1 SQVTM and CDR2 ANQGSEA. The sequence was obtained from a woman at least 80 years old in good health. The chain links TRBV29-1 to TRBJ2-4; 7 nucleotides align to TRBD1. Sequencing input: blood. In DNA, the CDR3 is TGCAGCGTTGGGGGACAGAACTCAAACATTCAGTACTTC. Amino acids: CSVGGQNSNIQYF.